The rows below give T cell receptor beta chains drawn from one sample of a study of human T cells and chemical hapten exposure. TCRdb fed the RACE reads into MiXCR, producing one record per CDR3 protein. Of around 65,000 distinct CDR3 sequences listed, around 6.5% are singletons. The sequenced sample consisted of whole blood. Every receptor here comes from a female donor in good health. Some clones in this sample may be carry-over from other donors' samples. CDR3s include the opening cysteine and the closing phenylalanine or tryptophan. A D gene is named only where the DNA matches it firmly. Not every row has a clone size; where given, it reads once, few, many or a size class.

TGCGCCAGCAGCCATAGTCTACTAGCGGGAGCAAATGAGCAGTTCTTC	CASSHSLLAGANEQFF	many	TRBV4-3	TRBJ2-1	TRBD2
TGTGCCAGCAGTAAGACTAGCGGGAGGACCTACCAAGAGACCCAGTACTTC	CASSKTSGRTYQETQYF	many	TRBV2	TRBJ2-5	TRBD2
TGTGCCAGCCTGGGACAGCTCACCGGGGAGCTGTTTTTT	CASLGQLTGELFF	many	TRBV6-2/TRBV6-3	TRBJ2-2	TRBD1
TGTGCCAGCAGTACCGGGCGGACTAGCAATCAGCCCCAGCATTTT	CASSTGRTSNQPQHF	many	TRBV28	TRBJ1-5	.
TGTGCAAGTCGCTTAGGCGGGACGAACTACGAGCAGTACTTC	CASRLGGTNYEQYF	few	TRBV12-2	TRBJ2-7	.
TGTGCCAGCAGCTTAACACGCCCGGGCCTAGGGGCCCTCCACTTT	CASSLTRPGLGALHF	many	TRBV28	TRBJ1-6	.
TGTGCCAGCAGTTTAAGTAGCGGGAGTAGGTACGAGCAGTACTTC	CASSLSSGSRYEQYF	few	TRBV27	TRBJ2-7	TRBD2
TGCAGTGCTAGAGGCGACAGGGGTCGGACAGATACGCAGTATTTT	CSARGDRGRTDTQYF	many	TRBV20-1	TRBJ2-3	TRBD1
TGTGCCAGCAGCTTAGCAGCAGGGCACAGTCAGCCCCAGCATTTT	CASSLAAGHSQPQHF	many	TRBV7-8	TRBJ1-5	.
TGTGCCAGCAGTCGGTATGGAGTTCCGAACACGAATGAGCAGTTCTTC	CASSRYGVPNTNEQFF	many	TRBV7-9	TRBJ2-1	.
TGTGCCAGCAGCTCGGACAGTGCAGCCTATAATTCACCCCTCCACTTT	CASSSDSAAYNSPLHF	.	TRBV6-6	TRBJ1-6	.
TGCGCCAGCAGCTCCGTGACTAGCGGGAGATCCCAAGAGACCCAGTACTTC	CASSSVTSGRSQETQYF	many	TRBV5-1	TRBJ2-5	TRBD2
TGTGCCAGCAGCCCACAGGGGGTTGATCAGCCCCAGCATTTT	CASSPQGVDQPQHF	many	TRBV7-8	TRBJ1-5	TRBD1
TGTGCCAGCAGCGCCCCAGGGTCTGGCTATGGCTACACCTTC	CASSAPGSGYGYTF	.	TRBV5-6	TRBJ1-2	.
TGTGCCAGCTCACCACCGATGGGTGCAGATACGCAGTATTTT	CASSPPMGADTQYF	.	TRBV18	TRBJ2-3	.
TGTGCCAGCAGCGAGCCGGGAGCGACGCAGTATTTT	CASSEPGATQYF	many	TRBV7-8	TRBJ2-3	.
TGCGCCAGCAGCCAAGAGGGGAGACTAGCCGTGGCAGATACGCAGTATTTT	CASSQEGRLAVADTQYF	few	TRBV4-3	TRBJ2-3	TRBD2
TGCGCCAGCACCAGGGACAGCCAAATGAACACTGAAGCTTTCTTT	CASTRDSQMNTEAFF	many	TRBV5-1	TRBJ1-1	TRBD1
TGCGCCAGCAGCCAAGGGACAGCTTACAATGAGCAGTTCTTC	CASSQGTAYNEQFF	many	TRBV5-1	TRBJ2-1	TRBD1
TGTGCCACGTCCTCCTCGGGACTCTCGAACACCGGGGAGCTGTTTTTT	CATSSSGLSNTGELFF	.	TRBV19	TRBJ2-2	.
TGTGCCAGCAGTGATTACGGGCCTGGGGCCAACGTCCTGACTTTC	CASSDYGPGANVLTF	.	TRBV2	TRBJ2-6	.
TGTGCCACAGGGACTAGCGGGAGTAATGAGCAGTTCTTC	CATGTSGSNEQFF	.	TRBV11-2	TRBJ2-1	TRBD2
TGTGCCAGCAGTTGGGACTACTCCTACGAGCAGTACTTC	CASSWDYSYEQYF	.	TRBV12-3/TRBV12-4	TRBJ2-7	TRBD2
TGCAGTGCTAGATGGGACGGTACTAGCACAGATACGCAGTATTTT	CSARWDGTSTDTQYF	many	TRBV20-1	TRBJ2-3	.
TGTGCCAGCAGTTTAGGACCAGTTAGGGGGCAAGAGACCCAGTACTTC	CASSLGPVRGQETQYF	many	TRBV6-6	TRBJ2-5	.
TGCAGCGGTCGCTCAGGGGAGACCCAGTACTTC	CSGRSGETQYF	.	TRBV29-1	TRBJ2-5	.
TGTGCCAGCACTCCCGGGTGGACTAGCGGGACGAGCTCCTACAATGAGCAGTTCTTC	CASTPGWTSGTSSYNEQFF	many	TRBV2	TRBJ2-1	TRBD2
TGCGCCAGCAGCTTGGTGTCAGGTAACGAGCAGTACTTC	CASSLVSGNEQYF	few	TRBV5-1	TRBJ2-7	.
TGCAGCGCTAGCACAGATACGCAGTATTTT	CSASTDTQYF	many	TRBV29-1	TRBJ2-3	.
TGCAGTGCTTACTCTAGCGGGAGAACGTATGAGCAGTTCTTC	CSAYSSGRTYEQFF	few	TRBV20-1	TRBJ2-1	TRBD2
TGCAGTGCCCCAGGCCAGCGGGAGGCCGATGAGCAGTTCTTC	CSAPGQREADEQFF	many	TRBV20-1	TRBJ2-1	TRBD2
TGTGCCAGCAGTGGCGGGGACAGCCTTAACTATGGCTACACCTTC	CASSGGDSLNYGYTF	.	TRBV6-2/TRBV6-3	TRBJ1-2	TRBD1
TGTGCCAGCGGGGCAGTTAGCAATCAGCCCCAGCATTTT	CASGAVSNQPQHF	.	TRBV6-2/TRBV6-3	TRBJ1-5	.
TGTGCCAGCAGCTTGGCCGGGAATGAAGCTTTCTTT	CASSLAGNEAFF	.	TRBV5-4	TRBJ1-1	.
TGTGCCAGCGGCCTACTCGGGGGGACCACTGAAGCTTTCTTT	CASGLLGGTTEAFF	many	TRBV7-9	TRBJ1-1	.
TGTGCCAGCAGTTACGACTCCCTGGGGAGGAAGGTAGCGGGATTTTACGAGCAGTACTTC	CASSYDSLGRKVAGFYEQYF	.	TRBV28	TRBJ2-7	TRBD2
TGTGCCAAAAACCAGCGGGTAACCTACGAGCAGTACTTC	CAKNQRVTYEQYF	many	TRBV11-3	TRBJ2-7	.
TGCAGTGCTTACCCATGGTCTGGGGCCAACGTCCTGACTTTC	CSAYPWSGANVLTF	few	TRBV20-1	TRBJ2-6	.
TGTGCTAGTGGTTTGGACAGTCTAAATGAGCAGTTCTTC	CASGLDSLNEQFF	few	TRBV12-5	TRBJ2-1	.
TGTGCCAGCAATAGCGTTTACAATGAGCAGTTCTTC	CASNSVYNEQFF	many	TRBV6-5	TRBJ2-1	.